These 5 T cell receptor beta chains came from one sample sequenced in a study of shared clonotypes between healthy human individuals (dated by TCRdb to the early 2020s). Library prep was done by the immunoSEQ multiplex PCR assay. TCRdb retrieved this table from immuneACCESS and kept in-frame rearrangements only. Not all clones are present; in checked studies, unresolved V genes account for under half, and no reason is known for the remainder. In this sample the table shows some 690,000 clones, about 90% of which occur a single time. The ten largest clones represent 34% of the sample. Source material: memory CD8+ T cells from PBMCs. Interpreted using the paper, the cell subset or site label stands for: CD45RO+ cells pooled with CCR7-negative TemRA cells. The receptors stem from a man aged 18 to 30 in good health. Some clones in this sample may be carry-over from other donors' samples.

The CDR3 nucleotides read TGTGCCAGCAGCAAAGAGTACGGGACAGAGGGGTACTACGAGCAGTACTTC. Amino acid sequence: CASSKEYGTEGYYEQYF. This chain links TRBV21-1 with TRBJ2-7; the D call in the table, TRBD1, was not verified against the DNA. TRBV21-1 is marked as a pseudogene. The length of the CDR3 is 17 residues.

The chain employs TRBV7-3 and TRBJ2-1, with D maybe TRBD1 (6 bases). From germline, CDR1 is SGHTA and CDR2 FQGTGA. V was cut by 2 bases and J by 5 bases, with 16 bases left in between. The length of the CDR3 is 16 residues. CDR3 sequence (DNA): TGTGCCAGCAGCTTAGAACAGGGACGGACAGACAATGAGCAGTTCTTC. Residues: CASSLEQGRTDNEQFF.

The chain couples TRBV5-8 to TRBJ2-7, with D possibly matching TRBD2 (6 bases). V lost 7 bases, J lost 5 bases, and 22 bases lay in between. This CDR3 is 15 amino acids long. The germline V gene encodes CDR1 SGHTS and CDR2 YDEGEE. The CDR3 sequence: CASLRPGEWFDEQYF. CDR3 bases: TGTGCCAGCTTACGCCCGGGGGAATGGTTCGACGAGCAGTACTTC.

This chain connects TRBV9 to TRBJ2-5, with a possible D match to TRBD2 (5 bases). Germline V lookup: CDR1 SGDLS, CDR2 YYNGEE. CDR3 length: 14 amino acids. Trimming removed 4 bases at V and 2 bases at J, with 12 bases between. CDR3 sequence: CASSPVSGQETQYF. The CDR3 DNA reads TGTGCCAGCAGCCCCGTCTCGGGGCAAGAGACCCAGTACTTC.

This sequence joins TRBV18 and TRBJ2-3; tentative D call: TRBD1 (5 bases). CDR1 and CDR2 from the germline V gene are KGHSH and LQKENI. The CDR3 consists of 15 residues. V dropped 3 bases and J dropped 2 bases, with 12 bases sitting between them. CDR3 coding DNA: TGTGCCAGCTCACCGGTGGGGCAGCTCACAGATACGCAGTATTTT. This codes for CASSPVGQLTDTQYF.